This TCR beta chain derives from a study of vaccination and CD4 T cells after COVID-19. Study information: Two of the convalescents were Hispanic, and the group consisted of six males and four females. In the control cultures, a CEFX pool, an HIV-1 Nef pool, or no peptide was supplied.

This clonotype was counted a single time. The target antigen is unknown. Oncomine TCR Beta short-read sequencing was applied to DNA from cultured CD4+ T cells. TCRdb redid the calling of the PCR reads with MiXCR, one entry per CDR3 protein. The sample carries approximately 20,000 distinct CDR3 sequences, 78% recorded once. The CDR3 runs to 11 residues. V was pared by 4 bases and J by 3 bases, with 3 bases between. Germline loops: CDR1 SNHLY, CDR2 FYNNEI. Treatment: roughly 10-day PBMC culture with coronavirus spike peptide pools or control peptides (ViraFEST assay). Half-medium replacement with fresh IL-2 medium took place on days 3 and 7.

The sequence was obtained from a human donor who received a COVID-19 vaccine. The source material was CD4+ T cells from blood, cultured in vitro, sampled after SARS-CoV-2 vaccination. J is TRBJ1-1 and V is TRBV2; D gene ambiguous. CDR3 sequence reads: CASSVYTEAFF. The CDR3 coding sequence is TGTGCCAGCAGTGTGTACACTGAAGCTTTCTTT.